The 26 T cell receptor beta chains below come from one sample, sequenced in a study of CD8+ T cells in alopecia areata (dated by TCRdb to the late 2010s). The time point label of this sample denotes: roughly 24 weeks on oral tofacitinib. Read against the paper, the sample's treatment or condition label means: oral pan-JAK inhibitor, 5-10 mg twice daily. The method was the immunoSEQ multiplex PCR assay. RNA was extracted from all samples and reverse transcribed into cDNA as template for TCR sequencing. TCRdb re-hosts the immuneACCESS table, in-frame sequences only. Its copies lack some clones; in the studies checked, an unresolved V gene accounts for under half of them, and the cause for the rest is not known. In this sample the table shows under 350,000 clones, over 45% of which occur a single time. The ten top clones hold approximately 1.8% of the sample. Specimen: CD4+ T cells sorted from blood, collected at week 24, from a patient treated with tofacitinib. The receptors here all came from a human donor with alopecia areata.

CDR3 loop: CASRMDEDGDEQFF. CDR3 sequence (DNA): TGTGCCAGCAGGATGGACGAGGATGGGGATGAGCAGTTCTTC. This chain uses TRBV6-5 with TRBJ2-1; D remains unclear. The CDR3 consists of 14 residues. Germline V gene lookup returns CDR1 MNHEY and CDR2 SVGAGI. V lost 6 bases, J lost 8 bases, and 17 bases lay in between.

The chain combines TRBV27 with TRBJ2-6; tentative D call: TRBD1 (6 bases). Germline V gene data show CDR1 as MNHEY and CDR2 as SMNVEV (reference sequence). CDR3 length equals 15 residues. V shed 6 bases and J shed 4 bases, with 13 bases lying between them. This CDR3 is CASSGTPSGANVLTF. In DNA form, the CDR3 reads TGTGCCAGCAGCGGGACACCCTCAGGGGCCAACGTCCTGACTTTC.

The chain uses TRBV7-9 and TRBJ2-3; possibly TRBD1 or TRBD2 for D (6 bases each). Trimming cost V 3 bases and J 4 bases, with 14 bases left between them. The CDR3 has 15 residues. In germline, CDR1 is SEHNR, CDR2 FQNEAQ (reference sequence). The CDR3 DNA reads as TGTGCCAGCAGCTTGAATGGGGGGCCGTCAGATACGCAGTATTTT. Translating gives CASSLNGGPSDTQYF. The whole variable domain, remainder taken from reference TRBV7-9 and TRBJ2-3, is DTGVSQNPRHKITKRGQNVTFRCDPISEHNRLYWYRQTLGQGPEFLTYFQNEAQLEKSRLLSDRFSAERPKGSFSTLEIQRTEQGDSAMYLCASSLNGGPSDTQYFGPGTRLTVL.

The chain couples TRBV5-1 to TRBJ2-5; D may be TRBD2 (5 bases). The germline CDR1 and CDR2 sequences are SGHRS and YFSETQ. Trimming removed 0 bases from V and 1 base from J, with 13 bases in between. This CDR3 is 16 amino acids long. The CDR3 region has the DNA TGCGCCAGCAGCTTGGGGTCTACTGCGGGCCAAGAGACCCAGTACTTC. This codes for CASSLGSTAGQETQYF.

V usage is TRBV19 and J usage is TRBJ1-2; TRBD1 is a possible D gene (6 bases). The CDR3 covers 13 residues. Trimming stripped 7 bases from V and 6 bases from J, with 15 bases between. Germline-derived CDR1 and CDR2 are LNHDA and SQIVND (reference sequence). For the CDR3, the DNA is TGTGCCAGTACCTTATCAGGGGTGAATGGCTACACCTTC. As protein: CASTLSGVNGYTF.

The rearrangement uses TRBV7-2 and TRBJ2-2; D gene unclear. Between the trimmed V and J ends, which lost 0 bases and 3 bases, there was a span of 8 bases. The CDR3 is 15 amino acids. Germline-derived CDR1 and CDR2 are SGHTA and FQGNSA. The CDR3 DNA reads TGTGCCAGCAGCTTAGCTCTAGATTACACCGGGGAGCTGTTTTTT. It translates to CASSLALDYTGELFF.

This clone came up a few times. The J gene is TRBJ1-2, the V gene TRBV7-9; 10 bases map to TRBD1. V trimming: 5 bases; J trimming: 6 bases; junction bases outside the gene matches: 3. The CDR3 is 13 residues long. Germline CDR1 is SEHNR and CDR2 is FQNEAQ (reference sequence). CDR3 sequence reads: CASSPDRGDGYTF. CDR3 coding DNA: TGTGCCAGCAGCCCGGACAGGGGGGATGGCTACACCTTC.

V gene TRBV25-1 combines with J gene TRBJ1-6; 8 bases line up with TRBD1. Germline assignment: CDR1 MGHDK and CDR2 SYGVNS. V lost 3 bases to trimming and J lost 10 bases; unmatched junction nucleotides: 5. This CDR3 has 14 residues. The CDR3 DNA reads TGTGCCAGCAGTGAGACAGGGGTGAGATCACCCCTCCACTTT. It encodes CASSETGVRSPLHF.

This clone turned up a few times. Different DNA sequences within this sample yield the same CDR3. This sequence joins TRBV27 and TRBJ1-1; no firm D call. Per the germline V gene, CDR1 is MNHEY and CDR2 is SMNVEV (reference sequence). Trimming stripped 2 bases from V and 0 bases from J, with 7 bases between. The CDR3 loop spans 14 amino acids. CDR3 DNA: TGTGCCAGCAGTTTAAGAGGGCTGAACACTGAAGCTTTCTTT. Translation: CASSLRGLNTEAFF.

This chain joins TRBV28 and TRBJ2-2; D not certain. The V gene's germline CDR1 is MDHEN and CDR2 SYDVKM. This CDR3 is built from 13 residues. The germline V and J ends were trimmed by 6 bases and 2 bases, with 7 bases remaining between them. CDR3 nucleotide sequence: TGTGCCAGCAGCCCCCGCAACACCGGGGAGCTGTTTTTT. Encoded protein: CASSPRNTGELFF.

V usage is TRBV4-3 and J usage is TRBJ2-7; D may be TRBD1 (7 bases). CDR1 LGHNA and CDR2 YSLEER come from the germline V gene. This CDR3 spans 14 amino acids. V gave up 1 base and J gave up 7 bases, with 14 bases separating them. This chain's CDR3 is CASSQAEGAREQYF. The CDR3 DNA reads as TGCGCCAGCAGCCAAGCGGAGGGGGCGCGAGAGCAGTACTTC.

This chain connects TRBV10-3 to TRBJ2-7, with unresolved D. The CDR3 consists of 13 residues. V was cut by 2 bases and J by 4 bases, with 9 bases left in between. CDR1 and CDR2 from the germline V gene are ENHRY and SYGVKD. The DNA of the CDR3 is TGTGCCATCAGTGAGCACGAACAGTACGAGCAGTACTTC. Translated: CAISEHEQYEQYF.

The rearrangement links TRBV6-6 to TRBJ1-2, with 8 nucleotides matching TRBD1. Trimming cost V 6 bases and J 4 bases; bases outside gene matches: 4. Germline lookup yields CDR1 MNHNY and CDR2 SVGAGI (reference sequence). CDR3 size: 13 residues. CDR3 coding DNA: TGTGCCAGCAGCACCGGACAGGGCTATGGCTACACCTTC. Protein sequence: CASSTGQGYGYTF.

This clone was seen only a few times. The rearrangement joins TRBV9 to TRBJ2-2, with 7 bases that match TRBD2. The CDR3 runs to 17 residues. V shed 2 bases, J shed 4 bases, and the junction held 11 bases outside the gene matches. The germline V gene encodes CDR1 SGDLS and CDR2 YYNGEE. CDR3 in amino acids: CASSVKFGGMSTGELFF. CDR3 bases: TGTGCCAGCAGCGTTAAATTCGGGGGGATGAGCACCGGGGAGCTGTTTTTT.

The chain is built from TRBV19 and TRBJ1-5; 8 bases match TRBD1. The CDR3 has 14 amino acids. The trim removed 5 bases at V and 2 bases at J, leaving 2 bases unmatched. Germline CDR1 reads LNHDA; CDR2 reads SQIVND (reference sequence). The DNA of the CDR3 is TGTGCCAGTAGTCCGACAGGGGGCAATCAGCCCCAGCATTTT. Protein sequence: CASSPTGGNQPQHF.

The chain joins TRBV9 to TRBJ2-2; 7 bases align to TRBD2. V shed 1 base, J shed 2 bases, and the junction held 2 bases outside the gene matches. The CDR3 consists of 15 residues. Germline V gene sequence: CDR1 SGDLS, CDR2 YYNGEE. The CDR3 region is CASSVLAVNTGELFF. In DNA form, the CDR3 reads TGTGCCAGCAGCGTACTAGCGGTAAACACCGGGGAGCTGTTTTTT.

This chain uses TRBV4-1 with TRBJ2-5, with no clear D. V gave up 0 bases and J gave up 8 bases, with 13 bases separating them. CDR3 length equals 14 residues. The germline V gene encodes CDR1 MGHRA and CDR2 YSYEKL. The DNA for the CDR3 is TGCGCCAGCAGCCAAGATTTAGACTCATCTACCCAGTACTTC. Its protein product is CASSQDLDSSTQYF.

The rearrangement links TRBV30 to TRBJ1-4; D is undetermined. The CDR3 covers 13 residues. V was shortened by 5 bases and J by 7 bases, with 14 bases between the two germline ends. The germline V gene encodes CDR1 GTSNPN and CDR2 SVGIG (reference sequence). Here the CDR3 DNA reads TGTGCCTGGGGGAGAGACATGAGTGAAAAACTGTTTTTT. This encodes CAWGRDMSEKLFF.

This chain connects TRBV29-1 to TRBJ1-4; D possibly corresponds to TRBD1 (5 bases). V shed 4 bases and J shed 8 bases, with 14 bases lying between them. Germline V lookup: CDR1 SQVTM, CDR2 ANQGSEA. This CDR3 has 13 amino acids. The CDR3 sequence: CSVANRSIEKLFF. CDR3 in DNA: TGCAGCGTTGCGAACAGGTCAATAGAAAAACTGTTTTTT.

The V and J genes are TRBV29-1 and TRBJ2-4; D perhaps matches TRBD1 (5 bases). Per the germline V gene, CDR1 is SQVTM and CDR2 is ANQGSEA. The CDR3 consists of 14 residues. Trimming removed 4 bases from V and 0 bases from J, with 10 bases in between. The CDR3 bases are TGCAGCGTTGTAACAGGATTAGCCAAAAACATTCAGTACTTC. Its translation: CSVVTGLAKNIQYF.

CDR3 bases: TGTGCCAGCAGAAGGTCCGCGGCCTCCTACGAGCAGTACTTC. Translation gives CASRRSAASYEQYF. The chain is built from TRBV27 and TRBJ2-5; D gene uncertain. With the DNA end fitting TRBJ2-7 better, the J assignment may be wrong. The CDR3 loop spans 14 amino acids. The germline V gene has CDR1 MNHEY and CDR2 SMNVEV (reference sequence).

This clone was counted between two and nine times. The gene calls are TRBV30 and TRBJ1-6; TRBD1 aligns across 10 bases. The CDR3 has 18 amino acids. J was trimmed by 0 bases and V by 4 bases; bases with no gene match: 9. Germline values: CDR1 GTSNPN, CDR2 SVGIG (reference sequence). CDR3 in DNA: TGTGCCTGGAAGAGGTCATGGACAGGGGGCTCCTATAATTCACCCCTCCACTTT. Translated: CAWKRSWTGGSYNSPLHF.

J is TRBJ2-5 and V is TRBV5-1; the match to TRBD2 covers 12 bases. Looked up from germline, CDR1 is SGHRS and CDR2 is YFSETQ. The CDR3 sequence is 17 residues long. V dropped 4 bases and J dropped 4; count of bases not matched to a gene: 11. The CDR3 here is CASSPASGGAVRETQYF. CDR3 coding DNA: TGCGCCAGCAGCCCGGCTAGCGGGGGGGCTGTTAGAGAGACCCAGTACTTC.

This clone was seen a single time. The chain uses TRBV29-1 and TRBJ2-4; D call uncertain. V lost 5 bases, J lost 8 bases, and 13 bases lay in between. Germline V gene sequence: CDR1 SQVTM, CDR2 ANQGSEA. The CDR3 has 12 amino acids. The CDR3 DNA is TGCAGCGTTTGGGCTGGTGGGGACATTCAGTACTTC. The encoded protein is CSVWAGGDIQYF.

The chain carries TRBV4-1 and TRBJ1-5; D is unresolved. Trimming left V 4 bases short and J 0 bases short, with 7 bases between. The length of the CDR3 is 14 residues. The germline gives CDR1 MGHRA, CDR2 YSYEKL. CDR3 sequence: CASSLDPSNQPQHF. The DNA for the CDR3 is TGCGCCAGCAGCCTCGATCCTAGCAATCAGCCCCAGCATTTT.

The V and J genes are TRBV7-6 and TRBJ2-5, with 10 bases matching TRBD2. This CDR3 has 15 residues. V shed 6 bases and J 4 bases; nucleotides not matched to a gene: 8. CDR1 SGHVS and CDR2 FNYEAQ come from the germline V gene. Written as DNA, the CDR3 is TGTGCCAGCAGTCGGCCTAGCGGGGGATTAGAGACCCAGTACTTC. Amino acid sequence: CASSRPSGGLETQYF.